Given below is one T cell receptor beta chain in context. These data originate in a study of blood T cell repertoires in COVID-19. The CDR3 contains 15 residues. V lost 4 bases to trimming and J lost 1 base; unmatched junction nucleotides: 5. CDR1 MDHEN and CDR2 SYDVKM come from the germline V gene. Original analysis: Estimation of nucleated cell counts was performed using reference gene primer amplification. The assay was immunoSEQ multiplex PCR, and TCRdb's table has in-frame clones only and misses some. That table is the source of V, J and clone size, and D and trimming were worked out from the DNA. The sample holds around 120,000 clones, 55% to 75% seen once.

The chain couples TRBV28 to TRBJ2-7; 9 bases match TRBD1. The TCR comes from a woman aged 70-85 years with acute or convalescent COVID-19. The sequenced sample consisted of peripheral blood. The CDR3 DNA is TGTGCCAGCAGTTCCAGTGGGACAGGGTCCTACGAGCAGTACTTC. This sequence encodes CASSSSGTGSYEQYF.